Listed below are T cell receptor beta chains from one sample, sequenced in a study of T cells in Graves' hyperthyroidism and ophthalmopathy. TCRdb called the multiplex PCR reads again in MiXCR, with one record for every CDR3 protein. The table includes around 390,000 distinct CDR3 sequences, about 14% detected once. What was sequenced was blood. The receptors originated from a woman aged 25 to 39 with Graves' ophthalmopathy. Both conserved end residues are part of each CDR3. Not all rows give a size; the values are once, few, many and, for expanded clones, a class.

size	V	J	CDR3
.	TRBV20-1	TRBJ2-4	CSARDLGTSGGAGAKNIQYF
many	TRBV28	TRBJ1-1	CASSLSPIWDRGTEAFF
many	TRBV20-1	TRBJ2-7	CSAIPGTGSYEQYF
many	TRBV11-2	TRBJ2-1	CASSFGQANNEQFF
few	TRBV28	TRBJ1-6	CASSQGTGWVRSYNSPLHF
many	TRBV7-3	TRBJ2-1	CASSLAGTGTFGEQFF
many	TRBV3-1	TRBJ2-3	CASSQGQGADTQYF
.	TRBV5-1	TRBJ2-5	CASSPGGAETQYF
many	TRBV18	TRBJ1-1	CASSPTGANTEAFF
many	TRBV10-3	TRBJ1-2	CAISETAGNYGYTF
.	TRBV6-4	TRBJ1-2	CASSDSRPGYAF
many	TRBV2	TRBJ2-2	CASRPGLRNTGELFF
many	TRBV18	TRBJ2-7	CASSLSGSSYEQYF
few	TRBV6-1	TRBJ1-5	CASSEGFDLPRPQHF
few	TRBV7-9	TRBJ2-1	CASNTNALAGETSYNEQFF
many	TRBV14	TRBJ1-1	CASRTGMNTEAFF
.	TRBV5-4	TRBJ2-2	CATSGGGNTGELFF
few	TRBV6-1	TRBJ2-1	CASRAVTSSYNEQFF
.	TRBV27	TRBJ2-2	CASQEGTGELFF
many	TRBV12-3/TRBV12-4	TRBJ1-2	CASSATGIYGYTF
many	TRBV5-8	TRBJ1-6	CASSLEEVQSPLHF
many	TRBV2	TRBJ2-7	CASSEVTFPPYEQYF
many	TRBV3-1	TRBJ1-2	CASTWTSRYTF